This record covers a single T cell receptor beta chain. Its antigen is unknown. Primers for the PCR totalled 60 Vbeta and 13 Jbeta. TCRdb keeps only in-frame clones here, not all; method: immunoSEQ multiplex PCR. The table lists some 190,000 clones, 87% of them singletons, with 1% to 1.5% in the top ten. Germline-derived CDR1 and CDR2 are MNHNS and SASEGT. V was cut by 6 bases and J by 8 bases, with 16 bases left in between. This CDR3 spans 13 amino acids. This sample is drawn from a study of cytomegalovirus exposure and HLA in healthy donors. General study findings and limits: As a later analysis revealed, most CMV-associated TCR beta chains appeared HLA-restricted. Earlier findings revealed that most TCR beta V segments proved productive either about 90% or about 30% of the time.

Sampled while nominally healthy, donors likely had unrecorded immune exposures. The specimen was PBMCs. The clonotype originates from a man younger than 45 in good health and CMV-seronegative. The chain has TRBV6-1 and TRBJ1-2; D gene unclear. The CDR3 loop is CASRGVLSEGYTF. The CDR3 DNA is TGTGCCAGCAGGGGAGTATTGTCGGAGGGCTACACCTTC.